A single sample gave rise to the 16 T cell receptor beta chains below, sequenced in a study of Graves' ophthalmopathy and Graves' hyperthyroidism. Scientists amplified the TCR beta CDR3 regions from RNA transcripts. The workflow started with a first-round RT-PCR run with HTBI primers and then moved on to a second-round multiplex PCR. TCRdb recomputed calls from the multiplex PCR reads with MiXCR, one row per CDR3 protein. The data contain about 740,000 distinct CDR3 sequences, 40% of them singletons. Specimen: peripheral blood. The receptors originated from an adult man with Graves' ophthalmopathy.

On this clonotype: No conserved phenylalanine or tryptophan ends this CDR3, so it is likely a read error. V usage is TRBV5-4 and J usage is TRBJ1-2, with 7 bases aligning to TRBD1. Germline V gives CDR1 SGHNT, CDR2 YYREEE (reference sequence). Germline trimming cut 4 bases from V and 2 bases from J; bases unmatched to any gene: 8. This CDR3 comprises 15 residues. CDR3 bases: TGTGCCAGCAGCGGCCGGACAGGAACAAACTATGGCTACACCCTC. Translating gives CASSGRTGTNYGYTL.

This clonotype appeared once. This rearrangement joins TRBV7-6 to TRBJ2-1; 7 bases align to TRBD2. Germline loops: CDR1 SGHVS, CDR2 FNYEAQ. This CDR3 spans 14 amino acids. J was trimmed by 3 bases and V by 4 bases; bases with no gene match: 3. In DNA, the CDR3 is TGTGCCAGCAGCTCCATAGCGGGCTACAATGAGCAGTTCTTC. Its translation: CASSSIAGYNEQFF.

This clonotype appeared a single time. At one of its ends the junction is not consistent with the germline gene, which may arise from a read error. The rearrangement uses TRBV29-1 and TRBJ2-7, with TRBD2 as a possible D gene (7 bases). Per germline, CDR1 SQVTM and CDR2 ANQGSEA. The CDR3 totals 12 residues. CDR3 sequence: CSVDGGGGERYF. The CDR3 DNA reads TGCAGCGTTGATGGGGGGGGCGGTGAGCGGTACTTC.

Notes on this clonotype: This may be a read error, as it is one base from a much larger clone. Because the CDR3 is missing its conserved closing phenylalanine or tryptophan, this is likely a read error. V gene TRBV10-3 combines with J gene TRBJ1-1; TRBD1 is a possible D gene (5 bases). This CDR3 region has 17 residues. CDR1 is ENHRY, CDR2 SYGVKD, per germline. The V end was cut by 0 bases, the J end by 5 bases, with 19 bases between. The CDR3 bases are TGTGCCATCAGTGAGTCTGGTGTTGGACAAAAGACAACTGAAGCTTTCCTT. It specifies CAISESGVGQKTTEAFL.

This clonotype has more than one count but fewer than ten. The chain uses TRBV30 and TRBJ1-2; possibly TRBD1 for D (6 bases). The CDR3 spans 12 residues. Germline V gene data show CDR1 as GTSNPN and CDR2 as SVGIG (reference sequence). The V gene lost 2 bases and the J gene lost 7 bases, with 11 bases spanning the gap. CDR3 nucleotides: TGTGCCTGGAGTTCAGGGGAGGGTGGCTACACCTTC. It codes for CAWSSGEGGYTF. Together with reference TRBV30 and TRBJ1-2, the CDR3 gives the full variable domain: SQTIHQWPATLVQPVGSPLSLECTVEGTSNPNLYWYRQAAGRGLQLLFYSVGIGQISSEVPQNLSASRPQDRQFILSSKKLLLSDSGFYLCAWSSGEGGYTFGSGTRLTVV.

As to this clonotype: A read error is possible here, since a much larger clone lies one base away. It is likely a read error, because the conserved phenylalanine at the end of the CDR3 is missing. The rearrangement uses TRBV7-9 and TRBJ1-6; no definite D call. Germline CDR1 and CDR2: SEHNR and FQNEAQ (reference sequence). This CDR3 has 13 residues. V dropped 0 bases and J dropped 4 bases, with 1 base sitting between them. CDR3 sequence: CASSLAYNSPLHL. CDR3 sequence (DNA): TGTGCCAGCAGCTTAGCGTATAATTCACCCCTCCACCTT.

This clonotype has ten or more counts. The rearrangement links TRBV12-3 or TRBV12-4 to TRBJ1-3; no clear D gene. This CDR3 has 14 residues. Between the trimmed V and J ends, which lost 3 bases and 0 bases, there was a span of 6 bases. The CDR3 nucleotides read TGTGCCAGCAGTTTGTCCCTCTCTGGAAACACCATATATTTT. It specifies CASSLSLSGNTIYF.

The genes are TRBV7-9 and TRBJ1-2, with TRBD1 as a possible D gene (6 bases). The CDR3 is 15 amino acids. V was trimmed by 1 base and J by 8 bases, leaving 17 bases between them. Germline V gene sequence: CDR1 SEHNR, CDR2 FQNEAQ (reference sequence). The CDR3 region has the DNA TGTGCCAGCAGCTTAGGTTGGGGGGCGCGGAACGGCTACACCTTC. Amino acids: CASSLGWGARNGYTF. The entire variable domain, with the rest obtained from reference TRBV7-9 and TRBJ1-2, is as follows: DTGVSQNPRHKITKRGQNVTFRCDPISEHNRLYWYRQTLGQGPEFLTYFQNEAQLEKSRLLSDRFSAERPKGSFSTLEIQRTEQGDSAMYLCASSLGWGARNGYTFGSGTRLTVV.

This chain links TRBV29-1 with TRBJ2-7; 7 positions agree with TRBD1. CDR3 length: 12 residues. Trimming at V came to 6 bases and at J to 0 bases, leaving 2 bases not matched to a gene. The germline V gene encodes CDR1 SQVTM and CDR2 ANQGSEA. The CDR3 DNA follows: TGCAGCGTCACAGGGGACTCCTACGAGCAGTACTTC. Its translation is CSVTGDSYEQYF.

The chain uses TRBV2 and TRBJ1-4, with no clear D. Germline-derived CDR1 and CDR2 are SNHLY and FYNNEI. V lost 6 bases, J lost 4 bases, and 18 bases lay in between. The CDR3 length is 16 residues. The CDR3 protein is CASSPPAGWGNEKLFF. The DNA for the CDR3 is TGTGCCAGCAGCCCTCCTGCTGGTTGGGGTAATGAAAAACTGTTTTTT.

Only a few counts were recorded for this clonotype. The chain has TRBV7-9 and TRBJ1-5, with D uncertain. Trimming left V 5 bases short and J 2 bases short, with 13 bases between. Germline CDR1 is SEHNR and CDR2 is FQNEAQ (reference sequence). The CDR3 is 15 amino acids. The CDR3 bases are TGTGCCAGCAGCCGAGAGATGGCGGGCAATCAGCCCCAGCATTTT. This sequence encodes CASSREMAGNQPQHF.

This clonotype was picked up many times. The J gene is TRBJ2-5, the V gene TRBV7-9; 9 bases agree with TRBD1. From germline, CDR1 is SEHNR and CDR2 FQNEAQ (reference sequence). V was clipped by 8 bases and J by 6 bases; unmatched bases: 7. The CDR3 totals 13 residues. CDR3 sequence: CASYGTGIKTQYF. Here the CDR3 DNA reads TGTGCCAGCTACGGGACAGGGATAAAGACCCAGTACTTC.

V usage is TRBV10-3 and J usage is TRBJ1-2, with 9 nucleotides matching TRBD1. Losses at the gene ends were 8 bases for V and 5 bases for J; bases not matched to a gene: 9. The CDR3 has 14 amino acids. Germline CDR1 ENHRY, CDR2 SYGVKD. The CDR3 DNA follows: TGTGCCATCGGTACAGGGGGCTTGGGTTATGGCTACACCTTC. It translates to CAIGTGGLGYGYTF.

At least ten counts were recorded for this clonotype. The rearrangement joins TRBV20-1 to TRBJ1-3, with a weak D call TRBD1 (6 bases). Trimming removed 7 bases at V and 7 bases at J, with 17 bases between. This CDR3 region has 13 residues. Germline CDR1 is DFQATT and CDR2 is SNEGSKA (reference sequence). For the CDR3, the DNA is TGCAGTGGTGCCCGAGGGGGTCGGAACACCATATATTTT. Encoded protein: CSGARGGRNTIYF.

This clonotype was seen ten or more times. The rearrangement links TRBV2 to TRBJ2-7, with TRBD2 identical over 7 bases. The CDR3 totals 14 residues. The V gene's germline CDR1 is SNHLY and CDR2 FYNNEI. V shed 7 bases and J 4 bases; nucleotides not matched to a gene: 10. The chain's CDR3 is CASIRGGSVYEQYF. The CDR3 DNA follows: TGTGCCAGCATTCGAGGCGGGAGTGTATACGAGCAGTACTTC.

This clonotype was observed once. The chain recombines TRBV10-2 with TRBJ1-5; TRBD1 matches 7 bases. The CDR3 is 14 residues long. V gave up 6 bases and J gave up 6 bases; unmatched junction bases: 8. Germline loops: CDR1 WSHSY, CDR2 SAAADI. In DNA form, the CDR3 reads TGCGCCAGCAGCCAAACAGGGGACGGTCAGCCCCAGCATTTT. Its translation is CASSQTGDGQPQHF.